One TCR beta chain is described in this entry. Its specificity is not known. These data belong to a study of radiotherapy plus CTLA-4 blockade in lung cancer. Turning to the study itself: Across the patients, objective responses occurred in 18%, and disease control in 30% to 40%.

The length of the CDR3 is 17 residues. J was trimmed by 1 base and V by 0 bases; bases with no gene match: 7. Germline CDR1 and CDR2: SGHDT and YYEEEE. The study, taken as a whole, reports: Reports identified early blood T cell clone dynamics, with interferon-beta, as the best response predictor.

Focal radiation was given together with CTLA-4 blockade (ipilimumab) to patients with chemo-refractory metastatic non-small-cell lung cancer. Only in-frame clones appear in the TCRdb table, and some are missing; sequencing was by immunoSEQ multiplex PCR. The table lists approximately 97,000 clones, roughly 85% of them singletons, with 0.65% to 0.9% in the top ten. The V and J genes are TRBV5-6 and TRBJ2-1; TRBD2 agrees at 7 bases. The starting material was peripheral blood, obtained from a patient treated with radiotherapy plus ipilimumab. This receptor was identified in a human donor with non-small cell lung cancer who had stable disease on radiotherapy plus ipilimumab. The CDR3 DNA follows: TGTGCCAGCAGCTTGGCCTTGGCGGGAGCGTCCTACAATGAGCAGTTCTTC. This sequence encodes CASSLALAGASYNEQFF. The whole variable domain, remainder taken from reference TRBV5-6 and TRBJ2-1, is DAGVTQSPTHLIKTRGQQVTLRCSPKSGHDTVSWYQQALGQGPQFIFQYYEEEERQRGNFPDRFSGHQFPNYSSELNVNALLLGDSALYLCASSLALAGASYNEQFFGPGTRLTVL.